A selection of T cell receptor beta chains follows, all from one sample in a study of T cell responses to AZD1222 COVID-19 vaccine. The repertoire was sequenced with immunoSEQ multiplex PCR; TCRdb's copy has only in-frame clones and lacks some. The table has 95,000 to 150,000 clones, over 75% seen once. Sequencing was performed on peripheral blood, taken on day 0 of AZD1222 vaccination. The receptors were sampled from an adult in good health. The CDR3 runs from the conserved cysteine through the conserved F or W. The order of the fields is V gene, clone size, D gene, J gene, CDR3 DNA, CDR3 protein. A D gene is named only where the DNA matches it firmly. Size tells how often a clone was seen (once, few, many) or the class of an expanded clone, and some rows leave it out.

TRBV14	-	TRBD1	TRBJ2-7	TGTGCCAGCAGCCAAGATATCGTAGGGACAGGACCCTACGAGCAGTACTTC	CASSQDIVGTGPYEQYF
TRBV3-1/TRBV3-2	-	-	TRBJ1-3	TGTGCCAGCAGCCAGCCCCGGTGGGTCGGAAACACCATATATTTT	CASSQPRWVGNTIYF
TRBV4-3	-	-	TRBJ1-6	TGCGCCAGCAGCCTCTTAGCTTCACCCCTCCACTTT	CASSLLASPLHF
TRBV30	once	-	TRBJ1-4	TGTGCCTGGGGGCCGGGCCCTGGGGCGGCTAATGAAAAACTGTTTTTT	CAWGPGPGAANEKLFF
TRBV27	-	-	TRBJ1-5	TGTGCCAGCAGTCCCCTCCCAATTCCCACCAGAGGGGAGGGAAAGAGTCAGCCCCAGCATTTT	CASSPLPIPTRGEGKSQPQHF
TRBV6-1	-	-	TRBJ1-3	TGTGCCAGCAGTGAAGACAGGAGCTCTGGAAACACCATATATTTT	CASSEDRSSGNTIYF
TRBV7-2	-	-	TRBJ2-7	TGTGCCAGCAGCCATGGGCGGGCCGGATACGAGCAGTACTTC	CASSHGRAGYEQYF
TRBV14	-	-	TRBJ1-3	TGTGCCAGCAGCCAAGTTCCAGCTGGAAACACCATATATTTT	CASSQVPAGNTIYF
TRBV20-1	-	-	TRBJ2-1	TGCAGTGCTAGTAGGGGCCCCTCCTACAATGAGCAGTTCTTC	CSASRGPSYNEQFF
TRBV27	-	TRBD1	TRBJ1-2	TGTGCCAGCAGTACGCAGGGGGGGGCCTATGGCTACACCTTC	CASSTQGGAYGYTF